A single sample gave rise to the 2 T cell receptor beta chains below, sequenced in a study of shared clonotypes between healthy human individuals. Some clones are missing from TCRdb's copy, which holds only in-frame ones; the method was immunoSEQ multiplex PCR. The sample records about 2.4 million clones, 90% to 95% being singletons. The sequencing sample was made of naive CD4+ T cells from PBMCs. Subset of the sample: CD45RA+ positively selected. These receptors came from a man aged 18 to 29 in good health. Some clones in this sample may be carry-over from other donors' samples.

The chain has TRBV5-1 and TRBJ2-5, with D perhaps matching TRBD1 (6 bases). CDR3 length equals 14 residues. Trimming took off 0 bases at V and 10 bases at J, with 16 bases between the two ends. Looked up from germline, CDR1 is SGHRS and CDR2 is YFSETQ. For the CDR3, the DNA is TGCGCCAGCAGCTTGGGAGAGACAGGAGGTAACCAGTACTTC. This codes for CASSLGETGGNQYF. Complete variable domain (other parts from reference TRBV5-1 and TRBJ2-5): KAGVTQTPRYLIKTRGQQVTLSCSPISGHRSVSWYQQTPGQGLQFLFEYFSETQRNKGNFPGRFSGRQFSNSRSEMNVSTLELGDSALYLCASSLGETGGNQYFGPGTRLLVL.

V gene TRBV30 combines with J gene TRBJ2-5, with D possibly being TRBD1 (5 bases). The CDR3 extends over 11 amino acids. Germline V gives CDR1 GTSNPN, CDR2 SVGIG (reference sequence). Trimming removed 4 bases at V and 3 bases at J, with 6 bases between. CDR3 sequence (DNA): TGTGCCTGGAAACAGGAAGAGACCCAGTACTTC. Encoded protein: CAWKQEETQYF.